A single T cell receptor beta chain is shown here with its context. Germline V gives CDR1 KGHDR, CDR2 SFDVKD. Trimming cost V 4 bases and J 1 base, with 3 bases left between them. The CDR3 extends over 12 amino acids. Only in-frame clones appear in the TCRdb table, and some are missing; sequencing was by immunoSEQ multiplex PCR. Here the sample spans tens of thousands of clones, roughly 80% being singletons. The data are from a study of blood T cell repertoires in COVID-19. At the level of the study: Nucleic acid was either cDNA or gDNA, and it came from T cells, B-cell-depleted T cells, or PBMCs.

The clonotype originates from a man in his 60s with acute or convalescent COVID-19. V usage is TRBV24-1 and J usage is TRBJ1-1; no firm D call. The sequencing input was peripheral blood. The DNA of the CDR3 is TGTGCCACCAGTGACTGGAACACTGAAGCTTTCTTT. It specifies CATSDWNTEAFF.